This is a list of T cell receptor beta chains from one sample in a study of blood T cell repertoires in COVID-19. Clones were sequenced by immunoSEQ multiplex PCR, and TCRdb holds only the in-frame ones, with some missing. The data hold roughly 410,000 clones, with 75% to 90% observed a single time. Material for sequencing was peripheral blood. The receptors here all came from a woman aged 40-49 years with COVID-19, enrolled during active disease. The CDR3 runs from the conserved cysteine through the conserved F or W. The D gene is left open where the match is weak.

d_gene,v_gene,len,j_gene,CDR3aa
-,TRBV12-3/TRBV12-4,12,TRBJ2-2,CASSSSPGELFF
TRBD2,TRBV7-3,18,TRBJ2-2,CASSLSGVAGVSTGELFF
-,TRBV6-6,11,TRBJ1-1,CASSLDTEAFF
-,TRBV7-2,16,TRBJ1-3,CASSLSRALSGNTIYF
TRBD2,TRBV7-3,16,TRBJ2-1,CASSLNGLAGNNEQFF
TRBD1,TRBV28,14,TRBJ1-1,CASSLAGGATEAFF
TRBD2,TRBV27,18,TRBJ2-1,CASSLYGAGASSYNEQFF
-,TRBV28,12,TRBJ1-2,CASSLRDYGYTF
-,TRBV27,13,TRBJ1-1,CASSLLGVPEAFF
-,TRBV19,15,TRBJ2-2,CASSTGRFNTGELFF
TRBD1,TRBV5-1,17,TRBJ2-2,CASSQGTGKRYTGELFF
-,TRBV19,13,TRBJ2-5,CASSIGALETQYF
-,TRBV29-1,13,TRBJ2-5,CSVDQGFQETQYF
TRBD1,TRBV7-9,16,TRBJ2-7,CASSLTGTGGIYEQYF
-,TRBV11-2,15,TRBJ2-3,CASSLAGTSTDTQYF
-,TRBV6-5,12,TRBJ1-2,CASLAKFYGYTF